This is a list of T cell receptor beta chains from one sample in a study of graft-versus-host responses after intestinal transplantation. The table came from immunoSEQ multiplex PCR; TCRdb's copy has only in-frame clones and leaves some out. The table has just over 14,000 clones, just under 95% seen once. The starting material was PBMCs, obtained 9 days after transplant. The receptors were sampled from a human patient who received an intestinal transplant, so some T cells may come from the graft donor. Each CDR3 is given with its conserved first and last residue. A D gene is named only where the DNA matches it firmly. Where a row states a size, it is once, few, many or the class of an expanded clone; other rows omit it.

V: TRBV21-1
length: 19
D: NA
size: NA
J: TRBJ2-7
DNA: TGTGCCAGCAGCAAAGTCGTGCAGACTAGCGGGACTGAGGCCTACGAGCAGTACTTC
CDR3: CASSKVVQTSGTEAYEQYF

V: TRBV19
length: 14
D: NA
size: NA
J: TRBJ2-1
DNA: NA
CDR3: CASTSGRSYNEQFF

V: TRBV6-5
length: 15
D: NA
size: few
J: TRBJ1-4
DNA: TGTGCCAGCAGCCGGAATGTGGCCTCCCAAGGAAAACTGTTTTTT
CDR3: CASSRNVASQGKLFF

V: TRBV7-2
length: 17
D: TRBD2
size: once
J: TRBJ2-2
DNA: TGTGCCAGCAGCACTCCGCTAGCGGGAGGGAAGGCCGGGGAGCTGTTTTTT
CDR3: CASSTPLAGGKAGELFF

V: TRBV19
length: 16
D: NA
size: NA
J: TRBJ2-6
DNA: TGTGCCAGTAGTATGGAGGGCTACTCTGGGGCCAACGTCCTGACTTTC
CDR3: CASSMEGYSGANVLTF

V: TRBV29-1
length: 16
D: TRBD2
size: NA
J: TRBJ2-5
DNA: TGCAGCGTTGAGGGGGGACTAGCGGGATCTGTAGAGACCCAGTACTTC
CDR3: CSVEGGLAGSVETQYF

V: TRBV4-2
length: 15
D: NA
size: once
J: TRBJ1-2
DNA: TGTGCCAGCAGCCAAGGGCAGGGGCAGATTGATGGCTACACCTTC
CDR3: CASSQGQGQIDGYTF

V: TRBV6-5
length: 15
D: NA
size: NA
J: TRBJ1-5
DNA: TGTGCCAGCAGCGCGTATAGGGGAAGCAATCAGCCCCAGCATTTT
CDR3: CASSAYRGSNQPQHF

V: TRBV13
length: 15
D: NA
size: once
J: TRBJ2-7
DNA: TGTGCCAGCAGCCCTGACAGGATGAAATTAGGGGAGCAGTACTTC
CDR3: CASSPDRMKLGEQYF

V: TRBV7-9
length: 14
D: NA
size: once
J: TRBJ2-7
DNA: TGTGCCAGCAGCTTAGCGGGGAGCTCCTACGAGCAGTACTTC
CDR3: CASSLAGSSYEQYF

V: TRBV21-1
length: 11
D: NA
size: NA
J: TRBJ2-7
DNA: TGTGCCAGCACCGGCCACCACGAGCAGTACTTC
CDR3: CASTGHHEQYF

V: TRBV19
length: 14
D: NA
size: NA
J: TRBJ1-5
DNA: TGTGCCAGTAGTCGGGGACTTAGCAATCAGCCCCAGCATTTT
CDR3: CASSRGLSNQPQHF

V: TRBV5-1
length: 14
D: TRBD1
size: NA
J: TRBJ2-7
DNA: TGCGCCAGCAGCCGTGACAGGGATCCCTACGAGCAGTACTTC
CDR3: CASSRDRDPYEQYF

V: TRBV19
length: 13
D: NA
size: NA
J: TRBJ2-1
DNA: TGTGCCAGTAGTACCCGCCATTTGGATGAGCAGTTCTTC
CDR3: CASSTRHLDEQFF

V: TRBV12-5
length: 22
D: TRBD1
size: NA
J: TRBJ2-3
DNA: TGTGCTAGTGGTTTGGCGGGACAGGGGGCGCAGGTTGGCGGCTGGGGGACGGTGGCGCAGTATTTT
CDR3: CASGLAGQGAQVGGWGTVAQYF

V: TRBV19
length: 15
D: NA
size: NA
J: TRBJ1-1
DNA: TGTGCCAGTAAGGATAGTGGGGGCTTGAACACTGAAGCTTTCTTT
CDR3: CASKDSGGLNTEAFF

V: TRBV27
length: 12
D: NA
size: NA
J: TRBJ2-1
DNA: TGTGCCAGCATGAGCGGGCGTAATGAGCAGTTCTTC
CDR3: CASMSGRNEQFF

V: TRBV19
length: 15
D: NA
size: NA
J: TRBJ2-7
DNA: TGTGCCAGTAGTATAGGTCCCTGGGGGCCTGACGAGCAGTACTTC
CDR3: CASSIGPWGPDEQYF

V: TRBV27
length: 11
D: NA
size: NA
J: TRBJ2-7
DNA: TGTGCCAGCAGTCAGTTCGGCGAGCAGTACTTC
CDR3: CASSQFGEQYF

V: TRBV18
length: 14
D: TRBD2
size: NA
J: TRBJ2-7
DNA: TGTGCCAGCTCACCAGTGGCACGGGAGCGGGGGCAGTACTTC
CDR3: CASSPVARERGQYF

V: TRBV5-1
length: 15
D: TRBD1
size: NA
J: TRBJ1-5
DNA: TGCGCCAGCAGCACCGGGACAGGGGTCAATCAGCCCCAGCATTTT
CDR3: CASSTGTGVNQPQHF

V: TRBV2
length: 15
D: NA
size: NA
J: TRBJ2-1
DNA: TGTGCCAGCAGTGAAGCGGGATTAACTCTGCCCGGGGGGTTCTTC
CDR3: CASSEAGLTLPGGFF

V: TRBV15
length: 16
D: NA
size: NA
J: TRBJ1-4
DNA: TGTGCCACCAGCACCCCGTGGCTAATTACGCAGGAAAAACTGTTTTTT
CDR3: CATSTPWLITQEKLFF

V: TRBV11-2
length: 13
D: TRBD2
size: NA
J: TRBJ2-1
DNA: TGTGCCAGCAGGTCGGGACTAAGGGATGAGCAGTTCTTC
CDR3: CASRSGLRDEQFF

V: TRBV19
length: 15
D: TRBD1
size: NA
J: TRBJ1-1
DNA: TGTGCCAGTAGTCCTACCGGGACAGGAACTCTTGGAGCTTTCTTT
CDR3: CASSPTGTGTLGAFF

V: TRBV7-9
length: 14
D: TRBD2
size: few
J: TRBJ2-7
DNA: TGTGCCAGCAGCCCAGCGGGAGGGCCTTACGAGCAGTACTTC
CDR3: CASSPAGGPYEQYF

V: TRBV25-1
length: 16
D: TRBD2
size: NA
J: TRBJ2-7
DNA: TGTGCCAGCAGAGCCGGGACTAGCGGGAGCTCCTACGAGCAGTACTTC
CDR3: CASRAGTSGSSYEQYF

V: TRBV4-1
length: 15
D: NA
size: NA
J: TRBJ2-3
DNA: TGCGCCAGCAGCCAAGATCCGCCAGGCACAGATACGCAGTATTTT
CDR3: CASSQDPPGTDTQYF

V: TRBV28
length: 14
D: NA
size: NA
J: TRBJ2-7
DNA: TGTGCCAGCGAAGACAGGCAGAGCTCCTACGAGCAGTACTTC
CDR3: CASEDRQSSYEQYF

V: TRBV10-3
length: 16
D: NA
size: NA
J: TRBJ2-3
DNA: TGTGCCATCAGTGAGTCGGACGGCGGGAGCACAGATACGCAGTATTTT
CDR3: CAISESDGGSTDTQYF

V: TRBV7-6
length: 14
D: NA
size: NA
J: TRBJ2-7
DNA: TGTGCCAGCAGCTTAGCGCCTCAAGATTTTGAGCAGTACTTC
CDR3: CASSLAPQDFEQYF

V: TRBV10-3
length: 14
D: NA
size: NA
J: TRBJ2-5
DNA: TGTGCCATCAGTGATCCGAATGACAGGATGGAACAGTACTTC
CDR3: CAISDPNDRMEQYF

V: TRBV7-6
length: 14
D: NA
size: NA
J: TRBJ2-3
DNA: TGTGCCAGCAGCCCCGTGACCAGCACAGATACGCAGTATTTT
CDR3: CASSPVTSTDTQYF

V: TRBV13
length: 13
D: NA
size: NA
J: TRBJ2-7
DNA: TGTGCCAGCAGCTTAGGGGGGCCCTACGAGCAGTACTTC
CDR3: CASSLGGPYEQYF

V: TRBV6-5
length: 12
D: TRBD2
size: NA
J: TRBJ2-1
DNA: TGTGCCAGCAGCCCGGGGGGGGGAGAGCAGTTCTTC
CDR3: CASSPGGGEQFF

V: TRBV4-1
length: 17
D: TRBD1
size: NA
J: TRBJ1-2
DNA: TGCGCCAGCAGCGCGGCCTCGACAGGGACAGGACCATATGGCTACACCTTC
CDR3: CASSAASTGTGPYGYTF

V: TRBV9
length: 13
D: NA
size: NA
J: TRBJ2-5
DNA: TGTGCCAGCAGCGTAGCTACTAGGGAGACCCAGTACTTC
CDR3: CASSVATRETQYF

V: TRBV5-1
length: 16
D: TRBD2
size: NA
J: TRBJ2-3
DNA: TGCGCCAGCAGCTTTCCGGGACTACGGTCCACAGATACGCAGTATTTT
CDR3: CASSFPGLRSTDTQYF

V: TRBV4-2
length: 14
D: NA
size: NA
J: TRBJ2-7
DNA: TGTGCCAGCAGCGCACATTTCATCGCTAAAGAGCAGTACTTC
CDR3: CASSAHFIAKEQYF

V: TRBV5-1
length: 14
D: TRBD2
size: NA
J: TRBJ2-5
DNA: TGCGCCAGCAGCAAGACTAGCGGGCAAGAGACCCAGTACTTC
CDR3: CASSKTSGQETQYF

V: TRBV5-1
length: 17
D: NA
size: NA
J: TRBJ1-5
DNA: TGCGCCAGCAGCTTGGGAGGGCCGCAGGCTGGCAATCAGCCCCAGCATTTT
CDR3: CASSLGGPQAGNQPQHF

V: TRBV19
length: 19
D: TRBD1
size: once
J: TRBJ2-5
DNA: TGTGCCAGTAGTATTCGCCTCGTAGGCCGGGACAGGAGGCAAGAGACCCAGTACTTC
CDR3: CASSIRLVGRDRRQETQYF